This T cell receptor beta chain was captured by sequencing in a study of CXCR3-negative and CXCR3-positive naive CD8 T cells. Points from the study as a whole: In CXCR3-positive naive cells, the TRB CDR3s were more hydrophobic than in CXCR3-negative naive cells. The naive subsets expressed comparable surface CD5, and the authors inferred TCR strength from TRB CDR3 properties.

The study made its TRB cDNA libraries by 5' RACE, adding UMI labels. No DNA is given; TCRdb re-called the 5' RACE reads and lists each CDR3 protein once. The sample is made up of about 80,000 distinct CDR3 sequences, and the top ten hold roughly 1.5% of it. The CDR3 covers 17 residues. As concerns this clonotype: Its target is not known.

The sequence was obtained from a human donor in good health. Some clones in this sample may be carry-over from other donors' samples. The sample consisted of naive CXCR3- CD8+ T cells from blood. Stated subset: CD45RO-CCR7+CD27+CD95- naive CD8+ T cells lacking CXCR3 (TNR3-). The V gene is TRBV12-3 or TRBV12-4, the J gene TRBJ2-1; absent DNA, TCRdb's TRBD1 call cannot be checked. CDR3 sequence reads: CASSGTGRPVLGDEQFF.